This T cell receptor beta chain emerged from a study of blood T cell repertoires in COVID-19. This clone was seen more than once but under ten times. The CDR3 runs 14 residues. Trimming left V 5 bases short and J 6 bases short, with 16 bases between. CDR1 SGHNT and CDR2 YENEEA come from the germline V gene. This table comes from immunoSEQ multiplex PCR, and its TCRdb copy is limited to in-frame clones, with some not included. The sample has some 110,000 clones, approximately 80% seen once. Sequencing was performed on peripheral blood. This chain connects TRBV11-3 to TRBJ1-2; weak D call: TRBD1 (5 bases). The sequence was collected from an older woman with acute or convalescent COVID-19. CDR3 in DNA: TGTGCCAGCAGCCTCCCCGCAGGGAAAAATGGCTACACCTTC. Translation gives CASSLPAGKNGYTF.